This entry is about one T cell receptor (beta chain). The source of the sample is a study of blood T cell repertoires in COVID-19. Study context: Whether acute or convalescent, the COVID-19 samples came from the United States, Italy and Spain. T cells, B-cell-depleted T cells, or PBMCs provided the cDNA or gDNA that served as material.

Profiled with immunoSEQ multiplex PCR; TCRdb holds only in-frame clones, not every one. The table includes 60,000 to 75,000 clones, approximately 89% detected once. The germline gives CDR1 SGHVT, CDR2 SQSDAQ. This CDR3 has 17 amino acids. The V and J ends lost 3 bases and 3 bases, in that order; junction bases with no gene match: 11. The source material was peripheral blood. The chain links TRBV7-4 to TRBJ2-7; 10 nucleotides line up with TRBD2. The source of this sequence is a woman aged 80 or older with active or convalescent COVID-19. CDR3 in DNA: TGTGCCAGCAGCTTTTGTAGCGGGGGGCTCTTATTCTACGAGCAGTACTTC. Protein: CASSFCSGGLLFYEQYF.